Detailed here is one T cell receptor beta chain. Only in-frame clones appear in the TCRdb table, and some are missing; sequencing was by immunoSEQ multiplex PCR. The profile shows some 100,000 clones, 82% of them singletons. The data were taken from a study of blood T cell repertoires in COVID-19. Across the whole study: Both acute and convalescent COVID-19 samples were obtained from the United States, Italy and Spain. PBMCs, B-cell-depleted T cells, or T cells provided the cDNA or gDNA that made up the material.

There are 14 residues in the CDR3. Germline V gene data show CDR1 as MDHEN and CDR2 as SYDVKM. Between the trimmed V and J ends, which lost 2 bases and 9 bases, there was a span of 11 bases. This clonotype was obtained from a man aged 50-59 years with active or convalescent COVID-19. The sequenced material came from peripheral blood. The chain carries TRBV28 and TRBJ1-6, with D perhaps TRBD1 (6 bases). The CDR3 bases are TGTGCCAGCAGTTTAAATGGGGGCCGTTCACCCCTCCACTTT. Translation gives CASSLNGGRSPLHF.